This note documents a single T cell receptor beta chain sequence. The data stem from a study of a mutant IDH1 vaccine in newly diagnosed glioma. Method: immunoSEQ multiplex PCR; TCRdb's copy keeps in-frame clones and lacks some. This table holds about 69,000 clones, 80% to 90% found once. CDR1 SQVTM and CDR2 ANQGSEA come from the germline V gene. The CDR3 runs to 13 residues. Stated time point: baseline, week 1 (first vaccination visit). As for treatment: pre-vaccination baseline after standard-of-care therapy. This sequence originates from a man aged 25-45 years with glioma. Sample: PBMCs, taken from a glioma patient treated with radiotherapy, temozolomide or both. This chain links TRBV29-1 with TRBJ2-7; TRBD1 is a possible D gene (6 bases). CDR3 in amino acids: CSARGEFIFEQYF. The DNA for the CDR3 is TGCAGTGCCAGGGGAGAATTTATCTTCGAGCAGTACTTC.